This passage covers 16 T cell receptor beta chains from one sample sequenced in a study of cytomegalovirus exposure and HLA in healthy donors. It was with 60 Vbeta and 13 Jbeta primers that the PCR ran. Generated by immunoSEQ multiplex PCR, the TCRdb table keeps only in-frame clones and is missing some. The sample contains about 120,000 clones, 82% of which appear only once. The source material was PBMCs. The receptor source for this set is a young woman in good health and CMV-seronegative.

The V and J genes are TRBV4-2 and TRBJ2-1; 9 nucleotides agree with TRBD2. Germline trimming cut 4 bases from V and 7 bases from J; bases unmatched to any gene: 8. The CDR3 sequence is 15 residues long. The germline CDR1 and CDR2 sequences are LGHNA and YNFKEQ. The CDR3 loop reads CASSLRLAEGNEQFF. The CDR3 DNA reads TGTGCCAGCAGCCTCCGACTAGCGGAGGGTAATGAGCAGTTCTTC.

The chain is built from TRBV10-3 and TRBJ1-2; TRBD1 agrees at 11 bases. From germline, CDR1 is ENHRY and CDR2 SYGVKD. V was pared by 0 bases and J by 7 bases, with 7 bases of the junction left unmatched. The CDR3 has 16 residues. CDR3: CAISESKGQGDGGYTF. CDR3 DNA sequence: TGTGCCATCAGTGAGTCGAAGGGACAGGGGGACGGTGGCTACACCTTC.

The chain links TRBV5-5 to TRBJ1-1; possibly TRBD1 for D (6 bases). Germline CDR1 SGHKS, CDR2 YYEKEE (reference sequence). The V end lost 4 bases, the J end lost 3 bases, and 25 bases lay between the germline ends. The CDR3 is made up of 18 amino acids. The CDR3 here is CASSRAGTPGARDTEAFF. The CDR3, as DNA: TGTGCCAGCAGCAGAGCCGGGACACCCGGGGCGAGGGACACTGAAGCTTTCTTT.

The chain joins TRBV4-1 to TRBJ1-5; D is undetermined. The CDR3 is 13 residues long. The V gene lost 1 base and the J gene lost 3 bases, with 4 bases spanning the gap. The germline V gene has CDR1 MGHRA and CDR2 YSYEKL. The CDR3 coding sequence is TGCGCCAGCAGCCAAGCGTACAATCAGCCCCAGCATTTT. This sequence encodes CASSQAYNQPQHF.

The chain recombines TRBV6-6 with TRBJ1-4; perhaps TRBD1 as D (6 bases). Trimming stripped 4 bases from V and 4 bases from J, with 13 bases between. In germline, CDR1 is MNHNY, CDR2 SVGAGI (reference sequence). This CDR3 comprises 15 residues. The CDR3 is CASSSPTGLNEKLFF. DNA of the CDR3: TGTGCCAGCAGTTCCCCGACAGGACTTAATGAAAAACTGTTTTTT.

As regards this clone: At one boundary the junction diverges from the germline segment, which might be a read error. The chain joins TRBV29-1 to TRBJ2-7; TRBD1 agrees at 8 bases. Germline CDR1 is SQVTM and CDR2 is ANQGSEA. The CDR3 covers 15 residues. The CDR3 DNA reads TGCAGCGTCGAAGTCAACACAGGGGGCTCCTACGAGCAGTACTTC. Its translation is CSVEVNTGGSYEQYF.

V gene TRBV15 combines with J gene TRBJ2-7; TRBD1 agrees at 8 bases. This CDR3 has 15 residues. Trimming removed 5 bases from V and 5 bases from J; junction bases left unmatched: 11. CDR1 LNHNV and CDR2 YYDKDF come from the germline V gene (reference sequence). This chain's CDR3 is CATSGRTGRGDEQYF. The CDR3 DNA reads TGTGCCACCAGCGGAAGGACAGGGCGAGGAGACGAGCAGTACTTC.

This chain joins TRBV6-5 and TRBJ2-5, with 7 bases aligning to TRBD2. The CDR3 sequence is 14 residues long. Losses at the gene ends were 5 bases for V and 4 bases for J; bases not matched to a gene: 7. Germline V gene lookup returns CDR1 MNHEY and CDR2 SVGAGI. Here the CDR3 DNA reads TGTGCCAGCAGTCTACTAGCGAGAGTAGAGACCCAGTACTTC. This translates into CASSLLARVETQYF.

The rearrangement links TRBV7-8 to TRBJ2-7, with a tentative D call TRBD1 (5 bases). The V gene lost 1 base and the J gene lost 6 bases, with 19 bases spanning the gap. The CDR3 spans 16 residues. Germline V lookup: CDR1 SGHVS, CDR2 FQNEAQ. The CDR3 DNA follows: TGTGCCAGCAGCTTAGTTAGTGGGGCAGAGGTGGGCGAGCAGTACTTC. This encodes CASSLVSGAEVGEQYF. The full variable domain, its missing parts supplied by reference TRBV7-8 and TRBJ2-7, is GAGVSQSPRYKVAKRGQDVALRCDPISGHVSLFWYQQALGQGPEFLTYFQNEAQLDKSGLPSDRFFAERPEGSVSTLKIQRTQQEDSAVYLCASSLVSGAEVGEQYFGPGTRLTVT.

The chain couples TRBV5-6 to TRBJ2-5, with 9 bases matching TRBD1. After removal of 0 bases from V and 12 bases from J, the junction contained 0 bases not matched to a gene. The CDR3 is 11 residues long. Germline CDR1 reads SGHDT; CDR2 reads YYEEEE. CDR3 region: CASSLGDREYF. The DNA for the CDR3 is TGTGCCAGCAGCTTGGGGGACAGGGAGTACTTC.

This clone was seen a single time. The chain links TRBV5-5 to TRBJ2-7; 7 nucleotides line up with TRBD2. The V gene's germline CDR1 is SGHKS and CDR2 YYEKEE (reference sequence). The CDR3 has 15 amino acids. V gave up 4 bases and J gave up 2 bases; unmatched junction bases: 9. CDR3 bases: TGTGCCAGCAGCCTCCTTATGGCGGGGGCCTACGAGCAGTACTTC. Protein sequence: CASSLLMAGAYEQYF.

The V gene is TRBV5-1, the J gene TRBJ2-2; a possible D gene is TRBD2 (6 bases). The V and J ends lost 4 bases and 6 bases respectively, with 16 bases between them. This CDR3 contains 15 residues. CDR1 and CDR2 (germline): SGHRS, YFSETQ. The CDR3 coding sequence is TGCGCCAGCAGCACGGGACTGCCGAGGGCCGGGGAGCTGTTTTTT. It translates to CASSTGLPRAGELFF. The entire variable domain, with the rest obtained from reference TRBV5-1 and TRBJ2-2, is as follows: KAGVTQTPRYLIKTRGQQVTLSCSPISGHRSVSWYQQTPGQGLQFLFEYFSETQRNKGNFPGRFSGRQFSNSRSEMNVSTLELGDSALYLCASSTGLPRAGELFFGEGSRLTVL.

The CDR3 sequence is CASSLRDSDQPQHF. CDR3 sequence (DNA): TGTGCCAGCAGTTTAAGGGACAGCGATCAGCCCCAGCATTTT. The chain links TRBV27 to TRBJ1-5; 7 bases align to TRBD1. The germline V gene has CDR1 MNHEY and CDR2 SMNVEV (reference sequence). The ends lost 2 bases at V and 5 bases at J; junction bases unmatched: 3. CDR3 length: 14 residues.

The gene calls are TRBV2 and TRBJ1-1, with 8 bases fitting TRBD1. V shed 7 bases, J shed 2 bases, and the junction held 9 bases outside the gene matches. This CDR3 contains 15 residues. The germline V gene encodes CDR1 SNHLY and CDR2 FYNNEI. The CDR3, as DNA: TGTGCCAGCAAACGAACAGGGGGATCCAACACTGAAGCTTTCTTT. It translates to CASKRTGGSNTEAFF.

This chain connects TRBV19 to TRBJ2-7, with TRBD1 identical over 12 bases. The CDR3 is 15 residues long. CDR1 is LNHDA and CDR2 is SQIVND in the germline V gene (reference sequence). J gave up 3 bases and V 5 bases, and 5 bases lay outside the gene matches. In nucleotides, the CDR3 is TGTGCCAGTAGTGTAGGGACAGGGGGCTACTACGAGCAGTACTTC. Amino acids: CASSVGTGGYYEQYF.

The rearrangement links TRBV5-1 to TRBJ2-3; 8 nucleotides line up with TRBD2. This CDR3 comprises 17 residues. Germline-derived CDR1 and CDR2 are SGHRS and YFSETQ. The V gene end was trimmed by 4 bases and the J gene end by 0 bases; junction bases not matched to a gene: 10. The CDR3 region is CASSRKLAELSTDTQYF. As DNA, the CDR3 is TGCGCCAGCAGCCGGAAACTAGCGGAGCTTAGCACAGATACGCAGTATTTT. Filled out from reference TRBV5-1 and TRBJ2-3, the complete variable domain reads KAGVTQTPRYLIKTRGQQVTLSCSPISGHRSVSWYQQTPGQGLQFLFEYFSETQRNKGNFPGRFSGRQFSNSRSEMNVSTLELGDSALYLCASSRKLAELSTDTQYFGPGTRLTVL.